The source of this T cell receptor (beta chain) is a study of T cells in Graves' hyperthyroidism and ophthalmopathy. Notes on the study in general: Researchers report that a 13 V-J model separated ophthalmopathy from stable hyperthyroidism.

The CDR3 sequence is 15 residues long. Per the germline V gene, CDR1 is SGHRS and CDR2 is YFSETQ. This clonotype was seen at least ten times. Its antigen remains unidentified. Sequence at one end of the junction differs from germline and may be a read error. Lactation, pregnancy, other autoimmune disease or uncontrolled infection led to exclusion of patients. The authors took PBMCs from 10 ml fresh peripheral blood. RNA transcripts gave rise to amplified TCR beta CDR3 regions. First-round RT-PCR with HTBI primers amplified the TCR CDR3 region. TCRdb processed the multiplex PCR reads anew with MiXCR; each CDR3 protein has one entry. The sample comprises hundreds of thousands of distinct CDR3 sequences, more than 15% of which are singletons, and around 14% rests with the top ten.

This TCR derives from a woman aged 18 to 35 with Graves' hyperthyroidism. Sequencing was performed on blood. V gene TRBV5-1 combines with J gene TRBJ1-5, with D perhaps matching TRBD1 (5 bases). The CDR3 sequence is CASSLAGGSNQPQHF. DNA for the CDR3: TGTGCCAGCAGTTTAGCCGGGGGAAGCAATCAGCCCCAGCATTTT.